This T cell receptor beta chain was observed in a study of PD-1 blockade in classical Hodgkin lymphoma (dated by TCRdb to the early 2020s). Background for the entire study: Nivolumab dosing was 3 mg/kg intravenously every 2 weeks, continuing until either disease progression or unacceptable toxicity. To define a peripheral blood immune signature of response to PD-1 blockade in classical Hodgkin lymphoma, the study combined TCR beta sequencing with CyTOF. What the authors observed across the whole study: Newly diagnosed patients were reported to have lower baseline TCR diversity than healthy donors, and relapsed/refractory patients were reported to have lower baseline TCR diversity still. Trial patients achieving complete response had baseline diversity similar to newly diagnosed patients, whereas partial responders and progressors had significantly lower diversity. Lower diversity was observed in patients in whom nivolumab was started less than 1 year after ASCT, and these patients were excluded from later analyses so that confounding by immune reconstitution would be avoided. Only a single clinical trial cohort was studied, and what caused the repertoire differences, possibly disease activity or prior therapy, remained undefined. CD4+ but not CD8+ TCR diversity rose significantly by C4D1 (p=0.0027 vs p=0.16), most apparent in complete responders (p=0.02).

About this clone: What antigen it recognizes has not been identified. Base-call qualities are not available, and no considerably larger clone is one nucleotide away.

Genomic DNA was extracted with the Qiagen DNeasy kit from unsorted PBMCs and from negatively selected CD4+ and CD8+ fractions. TCR beta CDR3 regions were amplified by immunoSEQ multiplex PCR using primers annealing to V and J segments. A synthetic immune receptor repertoire was used to minimize amplification bias, and any remaining bias was removed computationally after sequencing. Turning to the authors' computational methods: Repertoire diversity was quantified as the Shannon entropy index using custom Python scripts. The unsorted, CD4+ and CD8+ repertoires were each analyzed separately, with the exception of combined analyses, where CD4+ and CD8+ sequences were merged in silico. Clonal expansion was defined as at least a 2-fold frequency increase after treatment relative to C1D1, with a pseudocount of 0.5 for undetected baseline clones. Singleton clones were defined as clones with 0 or 1 copy at C1D1, and non-singleton clones were defined as clones with 2 or more copies. By matching protein sequences in sorted samples from the same patient, clones expanded in unsorted samples were annotated as CD4+, CD8+ or unknown. Wilcoxon tests on paired samples were used to test changes in diversity from C1D1 to C4D1. TCRdb took this table from immuneACCESS and kept in-frame rearrangements with V and J called. Such tables lack part of the clones; where checked against another copy, unresolved V genes explain under half of the gap, and the rest is unexplained. That table furnishes V, J and clone size, whereas the DNA furnished D and trimming. Present in this sample are more than 20,000 clones, roughly 88% of which were seen just once. The ten top clones hold roughly 25% of the sample.

Measured from the cysteine to the phenylalanine, the CDR3 is 14 residues long. Solely the CDR3 DNA is kept, with 42 bases framed from the first base. CDR1 and CDR2 are drawn from the germline V gene: MNHNS, SASEGT. For this chain, trimming is 1 base at the V end and 8 bases at the J end, and the number of junction bases without a gene match is 2. Sample time point, as interpreted from the label and publication: cycle 4 day 1 (C4D1), after less than 7 weeks of nivolumab. Every trial patient had relapsed following autologous stem cell transplantation, and prior brentuximab vedotin exposure was what differed among cohorts A, B and C. The trial cohort was composed of 56 patients with relapsed/refractory classical Hodgkin lymphoma, for whom complete response, partial response or progressive disease was recorded as best overall response. Trial patients were treated with single-agent nivolumab in the multi-cohort phase II CheckMate 205 trial. An independent review committee assessed best overall response using the 2007 International Working Group response criteria. Trial PBMCs were collected immediately before nivolumab initiation (C1D1) and during therapy at cycle 2 day 1 and cycle 4 day 1. Peripheral blood was collected in 8 mL Vacutainer Cell Preparation Tubes, from which PBMCs were isolated by centrifugation and then cryopreserved.

The rearranged chain carries TRBV6-1 and TRBJ1-6, with 7 junctional bases fitting TRBD1. The sample in question was peripheral blood mononuclear cells (PBMCs), obtained before the fourth cycle of nivolumab. The receptor comes from a human donor with classical Hodgkin lymphoma. The DNA sequence is as follows: TGTGCCAGCAGTGAAGGGACAGGTTATTCACCCCTCCACTTT. Protein translation: CASSEGTGYSPLHF.